This T cell receptor beta chain was profiled in a study of blood T cell repertoires in COVID-19. Germline V CDR1 and CDR2: GTSNPN, SVGIG (reference sequence). The CDR3 is 13 amino acids. Sequenced by immunoSEQ multiplex PCR; TCRdb stores in-frame clones only, minus some. The sample holds 140,000 or so clones; approximately 80% are singletons and the top ten take approximately 17%. The sample holds one count of this clone. The material sequenced was peripheral blood. This receptor was obtained from a man aged 45 to 65 with acute or convalescent COVID-19. The chain links TRBV30 to TRBJ2-1; a possible D gene is TRBD2 (6 bases). Here the CDR3 DNA reads TGTGCTGCTCCCGGGAAGCGGGTATATGAGCAGTTCTTC. Encoded protein: CAAPGKRVYEQFF.